Described below is a single T cell receptor (beta chain) sequence and its context. Germline V gene lookup returns CDR1 LGHDT and CDR2 YNNKEL (reference sequence). With 3 bases clipped from V and 4 bases from J, the junction kept 2 bases outside the gene matches. This CDR3 is 13 amino acids long. Produced via immunoSEQ multiplex PCR; TCRdb's table is partial and in-frame only. The sample has 45,000 to 65,000 clones; 80% are singletons. This record comes from a study of T cell responses to AZD1222 COVID-19 vaccine. Sample: peripheral blood, taken 28 days after the second AZD1222 dose. The TCR originated in an adult who received the AZD1222 COVID-19 vaccine. This rearrangement joins TRBV3-1 (or the pseudogene TRBV3-2) to TRBJ1-1, with 7 bases identical to TRBD1. The CDR3 loop reads CASSHSGGTEAFF. The CDR3 coding sequence is TGTGCCAGCAGCCACTCAGGGGGCACTGAAGCTTTCTTT.